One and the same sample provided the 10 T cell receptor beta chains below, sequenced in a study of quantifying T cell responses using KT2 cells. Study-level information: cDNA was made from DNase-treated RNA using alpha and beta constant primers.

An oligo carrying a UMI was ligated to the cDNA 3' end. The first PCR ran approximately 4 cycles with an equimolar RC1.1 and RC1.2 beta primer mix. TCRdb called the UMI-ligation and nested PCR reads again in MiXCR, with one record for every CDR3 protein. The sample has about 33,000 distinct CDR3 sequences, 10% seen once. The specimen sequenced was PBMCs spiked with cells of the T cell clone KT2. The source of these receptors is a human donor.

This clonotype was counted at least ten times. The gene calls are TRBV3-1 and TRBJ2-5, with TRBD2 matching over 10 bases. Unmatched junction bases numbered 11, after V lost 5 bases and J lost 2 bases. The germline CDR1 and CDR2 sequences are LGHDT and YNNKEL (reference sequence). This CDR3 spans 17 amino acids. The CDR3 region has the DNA TGTGCCAGCAGCTTTTCATTAGCGGGAGGACCACAAGAGACCCAGTACTTC. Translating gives CASSFSLAGGPQETQYF.

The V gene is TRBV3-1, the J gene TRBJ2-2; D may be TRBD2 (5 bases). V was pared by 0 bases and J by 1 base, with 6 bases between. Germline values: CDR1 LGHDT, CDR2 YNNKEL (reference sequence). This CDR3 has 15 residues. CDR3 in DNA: TGTGCCAGCAGCCAAGAACGGGAGAACACCGGGGAGCTGTTTTTT. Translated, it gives CASSQERENTGELFF.

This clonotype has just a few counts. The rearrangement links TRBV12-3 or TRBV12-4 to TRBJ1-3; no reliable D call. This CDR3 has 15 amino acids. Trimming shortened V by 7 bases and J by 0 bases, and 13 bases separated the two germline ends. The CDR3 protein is CASNAQVRSGNTIYF. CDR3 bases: TGTGCCAGCAACGCCCAGGTCCGCTCTGGAAACACCATATATTTT.

CDR3 in DNA: TGTGCCAGCAGTTCGCTTGTGGACACTGAAGCTTTCTTT. Amino acids: CASSSLVDTEAFF. This chain links TRBV12-3 or TRBV12-4 with TRBJ1-1; D is ambiguous. With 4 bases removed from V and 3 bases from J, the gap between germline ends came to 9 bases. The CDR3 loop spans 13 amino acids.

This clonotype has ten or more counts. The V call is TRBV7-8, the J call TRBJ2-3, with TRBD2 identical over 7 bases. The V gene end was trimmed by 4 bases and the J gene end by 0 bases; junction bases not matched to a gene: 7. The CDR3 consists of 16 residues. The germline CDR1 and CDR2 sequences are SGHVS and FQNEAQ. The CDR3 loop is CASSSGRQQSTDTQYF. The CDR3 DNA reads TGTGCCAGCAGCTCCGGGAGGCAGCAAAGCACAGATACGCAGTATTTT. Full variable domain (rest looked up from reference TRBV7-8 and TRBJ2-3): GAGVSQSPRYKVAKRGQDVALRCDPISGHVSLFWYQQALGQGPEFLTYFQNEAQLDKSGLPSDRFFAERPEGSVSTLKIQRTQQEDSAVYLCASSSGRQQSTDTQYFGPGTRLTVL.

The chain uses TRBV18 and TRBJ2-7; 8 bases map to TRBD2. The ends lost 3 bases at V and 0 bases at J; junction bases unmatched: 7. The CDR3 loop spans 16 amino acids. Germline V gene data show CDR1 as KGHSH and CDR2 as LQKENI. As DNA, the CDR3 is TGTGCCAGCTCACCTCGGGGGGGAGCTCACTCCTACGAGCAGTACTTC. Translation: CASSPRGGAHSYEQYF.

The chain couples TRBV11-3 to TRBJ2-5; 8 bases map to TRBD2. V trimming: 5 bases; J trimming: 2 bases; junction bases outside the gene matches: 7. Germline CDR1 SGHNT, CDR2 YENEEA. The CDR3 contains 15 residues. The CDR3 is CASSDHGGAQETQYF. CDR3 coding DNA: TGTGCCAGCAGCGACCACGGGGGGGCTCAAGAGACCCAGTACTTC. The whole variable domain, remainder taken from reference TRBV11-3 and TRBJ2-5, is EAGVVQSPRYKIIEKKQPVAFWCNPISGHNTLYWYLQNLGQGPELLIRYENEEAVDDSQLPKDRFSAERLKGVDSTLKIQPAELGDSAVYLCASSDHGGAQETQYFGPGTRLLVL.

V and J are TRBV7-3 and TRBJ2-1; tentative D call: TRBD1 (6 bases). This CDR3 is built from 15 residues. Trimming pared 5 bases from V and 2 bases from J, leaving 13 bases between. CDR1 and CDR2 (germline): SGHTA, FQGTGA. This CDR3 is CASSADRSPYNEQFF. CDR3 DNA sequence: TGTGCCAGCAGCGCCGACAGGTCTCCCTACAATGAGCAGTTCTTC.

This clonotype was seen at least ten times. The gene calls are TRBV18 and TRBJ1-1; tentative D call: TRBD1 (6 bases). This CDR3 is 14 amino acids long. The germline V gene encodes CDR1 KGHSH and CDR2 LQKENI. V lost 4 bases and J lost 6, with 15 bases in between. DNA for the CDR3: TGTGCCAGCTCACTCAGACAGGAAGGCTCTGAAGCTTTCTTT. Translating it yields CASSLRQEGSEAFF.

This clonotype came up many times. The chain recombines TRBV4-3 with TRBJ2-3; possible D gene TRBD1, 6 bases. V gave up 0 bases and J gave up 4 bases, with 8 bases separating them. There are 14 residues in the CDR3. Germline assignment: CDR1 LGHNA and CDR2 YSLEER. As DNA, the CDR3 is TGCGCCAGCAGCCAAGACAGGGGAGCAGATACGCAGTATTTT. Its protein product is CASSQDRGADTQYF.